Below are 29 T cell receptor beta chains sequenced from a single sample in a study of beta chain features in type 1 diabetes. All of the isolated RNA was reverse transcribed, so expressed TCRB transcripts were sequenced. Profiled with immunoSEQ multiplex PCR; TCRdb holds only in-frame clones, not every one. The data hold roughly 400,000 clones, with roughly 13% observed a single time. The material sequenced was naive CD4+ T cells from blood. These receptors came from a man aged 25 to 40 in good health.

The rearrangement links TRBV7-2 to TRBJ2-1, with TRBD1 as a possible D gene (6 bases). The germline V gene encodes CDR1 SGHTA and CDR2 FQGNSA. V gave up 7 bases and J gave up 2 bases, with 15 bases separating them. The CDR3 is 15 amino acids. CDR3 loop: CASTLGGITYNEQFF. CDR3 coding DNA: TGTGCCAGCACTCTAGGGGGTATAACCTACAATGAGCAGTTCTTC.

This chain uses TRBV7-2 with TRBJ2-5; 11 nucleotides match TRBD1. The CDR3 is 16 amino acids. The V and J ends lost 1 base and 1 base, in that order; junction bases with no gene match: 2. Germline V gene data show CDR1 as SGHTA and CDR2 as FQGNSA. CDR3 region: CASSLVGQGAQETQYF. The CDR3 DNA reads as TGTGCCAGCAGCTTAGTCGGACAGGGGGCCCAAGAGACCCAGTACTTC.

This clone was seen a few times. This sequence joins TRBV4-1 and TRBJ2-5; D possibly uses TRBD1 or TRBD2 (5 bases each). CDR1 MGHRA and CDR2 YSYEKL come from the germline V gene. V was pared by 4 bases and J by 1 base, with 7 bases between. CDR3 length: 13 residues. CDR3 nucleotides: TGCGCCAGCAGCCTGAGGGGCCAAGAGACCCAGTACTTC. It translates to CASSLRGQETQYF.

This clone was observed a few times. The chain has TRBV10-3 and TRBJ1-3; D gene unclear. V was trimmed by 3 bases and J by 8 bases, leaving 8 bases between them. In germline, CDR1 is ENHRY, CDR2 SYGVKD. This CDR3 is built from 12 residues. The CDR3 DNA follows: TGTGCCATCAGTGATCCAGGATACACCATATATTTT. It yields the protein CAISDPGYTIYF.

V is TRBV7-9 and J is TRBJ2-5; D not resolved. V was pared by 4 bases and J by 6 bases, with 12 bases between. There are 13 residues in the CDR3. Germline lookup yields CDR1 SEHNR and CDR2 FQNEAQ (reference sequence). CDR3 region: CASSSPGGQTQYF. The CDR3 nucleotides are TGTGCCAGCAGCTCTCCCGGTGGCCAGACCCAGTACTTC.

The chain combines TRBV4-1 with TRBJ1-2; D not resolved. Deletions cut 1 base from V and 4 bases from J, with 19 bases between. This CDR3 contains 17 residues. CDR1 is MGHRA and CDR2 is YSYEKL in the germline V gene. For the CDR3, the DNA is TGCGCCAGCAGCCAAGCAGAATGGTTGGGTAAGGGCTATGGCTACACCTTC. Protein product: CASSQAEWLGKGYGYTF.

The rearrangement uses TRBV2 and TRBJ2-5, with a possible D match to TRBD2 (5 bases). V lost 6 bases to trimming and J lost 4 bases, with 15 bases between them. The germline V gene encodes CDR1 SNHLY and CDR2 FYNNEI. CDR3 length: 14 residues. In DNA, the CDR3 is TGTGCCAGCAGCGCCGGGGATTGGGTAGAGACCCAGTACTTC. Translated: CASSAGDWVETQYF.

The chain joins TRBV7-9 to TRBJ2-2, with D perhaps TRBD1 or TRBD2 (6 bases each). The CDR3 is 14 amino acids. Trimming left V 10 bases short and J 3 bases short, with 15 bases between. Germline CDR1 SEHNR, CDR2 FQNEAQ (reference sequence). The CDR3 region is CATGGGKHTGELFF. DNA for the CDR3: TGTGCCACTGGGGGCGGGAAGCACACCGGGGAGCTGTTTTTT. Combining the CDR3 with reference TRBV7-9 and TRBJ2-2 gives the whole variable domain DTGVSQNPRHKITKRGQNVTFRCDPISEHNRLYWYRQTLGQGPEFLTYFQNEAQLEKSRLLSDRFSAERPKGSFSTLEIQRTEQGDSAMYLCATGGGKHTGELFFGEGSRLTVL.

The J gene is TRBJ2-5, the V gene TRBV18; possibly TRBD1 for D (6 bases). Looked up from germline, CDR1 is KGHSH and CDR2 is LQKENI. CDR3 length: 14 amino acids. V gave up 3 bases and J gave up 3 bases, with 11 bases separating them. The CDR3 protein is CASSPSRGEETQYF. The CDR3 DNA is TGTGCCAGCTCACCCTCCAGGGGTGAAGAGACCCAGTACTTC.

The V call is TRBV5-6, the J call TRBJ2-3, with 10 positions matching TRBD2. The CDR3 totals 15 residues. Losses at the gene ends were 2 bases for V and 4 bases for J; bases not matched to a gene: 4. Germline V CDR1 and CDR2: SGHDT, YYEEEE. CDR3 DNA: TGTGCCAGCAGCTTTCTGAGCGGGAGGGCAGATACGCAGTATTTT. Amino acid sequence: CASSFLSGRADTQYF.

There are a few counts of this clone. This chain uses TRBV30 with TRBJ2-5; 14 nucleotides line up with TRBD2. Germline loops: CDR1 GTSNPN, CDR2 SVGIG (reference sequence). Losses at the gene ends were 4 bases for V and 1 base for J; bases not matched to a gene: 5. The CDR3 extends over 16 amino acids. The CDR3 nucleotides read TGTGCCTGGACCCAAGGACTAGCGGGAGGCCAAGAGACCCAGTACTTC. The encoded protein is CAWTQGLAGGQETQYF.

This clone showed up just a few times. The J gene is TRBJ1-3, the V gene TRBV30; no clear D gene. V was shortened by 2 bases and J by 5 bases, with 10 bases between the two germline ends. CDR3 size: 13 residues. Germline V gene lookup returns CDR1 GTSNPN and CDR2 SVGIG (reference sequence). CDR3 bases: TGTGCCTGGAGTTGGCAGGCGAGAAACACCATATATTTT. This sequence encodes CAWSWQARNTIYF.

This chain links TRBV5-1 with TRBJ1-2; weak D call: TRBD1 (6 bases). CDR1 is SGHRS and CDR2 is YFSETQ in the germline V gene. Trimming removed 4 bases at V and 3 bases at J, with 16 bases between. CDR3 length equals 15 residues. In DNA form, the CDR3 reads TGCGCCAGCAGCGTCGGGACAAGGGAAGACTATGGCTACACCTTC. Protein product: CASSVGTREDYGYTF. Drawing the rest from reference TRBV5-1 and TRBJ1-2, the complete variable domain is KAGVTQTPRYLIKTRGQQVTLSCSPISGHRSVSWYQQTPGQGLQFLFEYFSETQRNKGNFPGRFSGRQFSNSRSEMNVSTLELGDSALYLCASSVGTREDYGYTFGSGTRLTVV.

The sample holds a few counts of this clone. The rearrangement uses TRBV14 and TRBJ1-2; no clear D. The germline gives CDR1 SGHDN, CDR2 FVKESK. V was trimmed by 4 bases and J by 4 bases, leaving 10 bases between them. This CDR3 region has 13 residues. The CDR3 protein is CASSPHRAYGYTF. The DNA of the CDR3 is TGTGCCAGCAGCCCTCATCGGGCCTATGGCTACACCTTC.

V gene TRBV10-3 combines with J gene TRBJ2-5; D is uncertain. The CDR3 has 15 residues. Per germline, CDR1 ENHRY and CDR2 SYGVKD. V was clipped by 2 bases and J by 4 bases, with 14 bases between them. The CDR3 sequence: CAISELLGEGETQYF. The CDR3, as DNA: TGTGCCATCAGTGAGCTCTTGGGTGAAGGAGAGACCCAGTACTTC.

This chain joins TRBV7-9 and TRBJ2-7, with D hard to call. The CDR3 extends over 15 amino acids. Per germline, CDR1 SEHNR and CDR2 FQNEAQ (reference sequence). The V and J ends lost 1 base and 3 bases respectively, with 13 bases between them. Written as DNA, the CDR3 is TGTGCCAGCAGCTTAGGAGGTCTACGAGACTACGAGCAGTACTTC. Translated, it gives CASSLGGLRDYEQYF.

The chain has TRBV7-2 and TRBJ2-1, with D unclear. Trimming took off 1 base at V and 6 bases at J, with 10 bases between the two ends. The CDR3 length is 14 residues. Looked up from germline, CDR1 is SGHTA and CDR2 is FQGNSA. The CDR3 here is CASSLGARFNEQFF. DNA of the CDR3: TGTGCCAGCAGCTTAGGGGCGCGGTTCAATGAGCAGTTCTTC. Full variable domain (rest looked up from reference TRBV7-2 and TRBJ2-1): GAGVSQSPSNKVTEKGKDVELRCDPISGHTALYWYRQSLGQGLEFLIYFQGNSAPDKSGLPSDRFSAERTGGSVSTLTIQRTQQEDSAVYLCASSLGARFNEQFFGPGTRLTVL.

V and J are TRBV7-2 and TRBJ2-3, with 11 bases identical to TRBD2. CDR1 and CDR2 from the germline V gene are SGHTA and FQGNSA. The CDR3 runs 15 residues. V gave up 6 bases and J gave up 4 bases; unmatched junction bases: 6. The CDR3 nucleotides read TGTGCCAGCAGTTTATCGGGACTAGCGGCAGATACGCAGTATTTT. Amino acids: CASSLSGLAADTQYF.

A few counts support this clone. CDR3 in amino acids: CASRQRGAITQETQYF. The CDR3 bases are TGTGCCAGCCGTCAGAGGGGAGCGATCACCCAAGAGACCCAGTACTTC. The chain is built from TRBV11-2 and TRBJ2-5; either TRBD1 or TRBD2 may fit D (5 bases each). The CDR3 totals 16 residues. The germline V and J ends were trimmed by 8 bases and 1 base, with 20 bases remaining between them. Germline V CDR1 and CDR2: SGHAT, FQNNGV.

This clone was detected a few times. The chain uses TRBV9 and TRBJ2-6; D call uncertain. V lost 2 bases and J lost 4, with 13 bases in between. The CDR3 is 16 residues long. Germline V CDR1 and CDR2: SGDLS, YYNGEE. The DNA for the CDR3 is TGTGCCAGCAGCGTCGACGGGTTGGCCGGGGCCAACGTCCTGACTTTC. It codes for CASSVDGLAGANVLTF.

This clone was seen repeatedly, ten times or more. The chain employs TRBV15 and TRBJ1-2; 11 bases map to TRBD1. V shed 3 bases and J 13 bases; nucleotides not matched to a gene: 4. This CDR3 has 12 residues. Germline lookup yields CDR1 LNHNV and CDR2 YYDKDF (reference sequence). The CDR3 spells CATSRDRGLATF. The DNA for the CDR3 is TGTGCCACCAGCAGGGACAGGGGGCTCGCCACCTTC.

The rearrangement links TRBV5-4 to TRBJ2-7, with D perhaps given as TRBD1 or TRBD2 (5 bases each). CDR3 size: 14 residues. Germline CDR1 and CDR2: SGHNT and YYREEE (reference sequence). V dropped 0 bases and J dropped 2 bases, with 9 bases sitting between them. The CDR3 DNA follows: TGTGCCAGCAGCTTGGTGGGGGTCCCCTACGAGCAGTACTTC. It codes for CASSLVGVPYEQYF.

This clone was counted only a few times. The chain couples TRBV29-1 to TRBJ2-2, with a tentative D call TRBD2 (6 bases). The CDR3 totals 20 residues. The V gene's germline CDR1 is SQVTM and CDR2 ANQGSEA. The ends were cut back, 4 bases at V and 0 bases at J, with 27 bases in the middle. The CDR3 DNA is TGCAGCGTTGTGACAGCTTCGCGGCCTGGGCGGGACGCGAACACCGGGGAGCTGTTTTTT. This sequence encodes CSVVTASRPGRDANTGELFF.

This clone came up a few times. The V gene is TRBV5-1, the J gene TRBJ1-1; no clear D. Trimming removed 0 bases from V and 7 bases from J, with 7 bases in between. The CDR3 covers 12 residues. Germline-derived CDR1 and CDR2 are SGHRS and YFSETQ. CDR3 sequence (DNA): TGCGCCAGCAGCTTGGCGGGCGATGAAGCTTTCTTT. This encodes CASSLAGDEAFF.

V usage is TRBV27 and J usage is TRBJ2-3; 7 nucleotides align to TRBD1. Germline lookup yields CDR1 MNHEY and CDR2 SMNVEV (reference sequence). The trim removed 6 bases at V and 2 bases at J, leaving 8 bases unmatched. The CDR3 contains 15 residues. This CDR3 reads CASRGDRPYTDTQYF. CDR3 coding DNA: TGTGCCAGCAGAGGGGACAGACCTTACACAGATACGCAGTATTTT.

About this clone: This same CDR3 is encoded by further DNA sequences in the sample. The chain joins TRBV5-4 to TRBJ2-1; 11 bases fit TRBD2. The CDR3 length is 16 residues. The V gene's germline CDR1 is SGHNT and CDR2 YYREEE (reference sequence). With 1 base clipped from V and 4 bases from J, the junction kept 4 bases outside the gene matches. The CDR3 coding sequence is TGTGCCAGCAGCTTGCCCGGGACTAGCGGATACAATGAGCAGTTCTTC. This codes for CASSLPGTSGYNEQFF.

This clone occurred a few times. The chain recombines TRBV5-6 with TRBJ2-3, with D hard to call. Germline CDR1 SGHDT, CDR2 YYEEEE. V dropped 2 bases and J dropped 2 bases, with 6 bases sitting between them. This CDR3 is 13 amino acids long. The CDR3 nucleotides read TGTGCCAGCAGCTTTGATCCCACAGATACGCAGTATTTT. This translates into CASSFDPTDTQYF.

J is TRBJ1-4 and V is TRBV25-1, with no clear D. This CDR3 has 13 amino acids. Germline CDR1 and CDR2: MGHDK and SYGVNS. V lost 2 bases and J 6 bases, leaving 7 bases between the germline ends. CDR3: CASSEGGYEKLFF. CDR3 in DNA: TGTGCCAGCAGTGAAGGCGGCTATGAAAAACTGTTTTTT. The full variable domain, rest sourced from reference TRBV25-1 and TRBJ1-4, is EADIYQTPRYLVIGTGKKITLECSQTMGHDKMYWYQQDPGMELHLIHYSYGVNSTEKGDLSSESTVSRIRTEHFPLTLESARPSHTSQYLCASSEGGYEKLFFGSGTQLSVL.

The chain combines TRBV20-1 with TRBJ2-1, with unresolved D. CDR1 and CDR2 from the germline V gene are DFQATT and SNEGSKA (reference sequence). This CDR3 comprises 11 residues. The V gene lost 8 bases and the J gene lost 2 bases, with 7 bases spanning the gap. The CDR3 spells CSPRPYNEQFF. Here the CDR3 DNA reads TGCAGTCCCCGCCCCTACAATGAGCAGTTCTTC.